These 16 T cell receptor beta chains originate from one sample sequenced in a study of T cell clonotyping in hematopoietic cell transplantation (dated by TCRdb to the early 2020s). The library was built by means of the immunoSEQ multiplex PCR assay. TCRdb stores this immuneACCESS table with in-frame sequences only. Part of the clones is absent; in the studies checked, under half of the shortfall reflects unresolved V genes, and no reason is known for the rest. The sample table records about 8,000 clones; 75% to 85% of these occur just once. The ten most abundant clones make up approximately 4.8% of the sample. The sample's time point label, in plain terms: 180 days after allo-HCT. The material sequenced was peripheral blood mononuclear cells, taken 180 days after allogeneic stem cell transplant. The receptors were gathered from a female patient aged 50-65 years who had an allogeneic stem cell transplant from an unrelated donor, so the T cells may come from the graft donor. Some clones in this sample may be carry-over from other donors' samples.

The rearrangement uses TRBV6-5 and TRBJ1-6; D is unresolved. V lost 4 bases and J 14 bases, leaving 21 bases between the germline ends. This CDR3 has 15 amino acids. The germline CDR1 and CDR2 sequences are MNHEY and SVGAGI. This CDR3 is CASSSPLGSTGSLHF. The CDR3 nucleotides are TGTGCCAGCAGTTCCCCTTTAGGGTCAACGGGGTCCCTCCACTTT.

This chain uses TRBV29-1 with TRBJ1-1, with D perhaps matching TRBD1 (5 bases). From germline, CDR1 is SQVTM and CDR2 ANQGSEA. The CDR3 is 13 residues long. Trimming shortened V by 3 bases and J by 2 bases, and 10 bases separated the two germline ends. The CDR3 sequence: CSVEEGLNTEAFF. Here the CDR3 DNA reads TGCAGCGTTGAGGAGGGGCTAAACACTGAAGCTTTCTTT. Complete variable domain (other parts from reference TRBV29-1 and TRBJ1-1): SAVISQKPSRDICQRGTSLTIQCQVDSQVTMMFWYRQQPGQSLTLIATANQGSEATYESGFVIDKFPISRPNLTFSTLTVSNMSPEDSSIYLCSVEEGLNTEAFFGQGTRLTVV.

CDR3 coding DNA: TGTGCCTGGAGTGGGGGACAGGGAATAGATACGCAGTATTTT. Translation gives CAWSGGQGIDTQYF. The chain has TRBV30 and TRBJ2-3, with 9 bases matching TRBD1. Germline CDR1 and CDR2: GTSNPN and SVGIG (reference sequence). This CDR3 is built from 14 residues. J lost 5 bases, V lost 1 base, and 4 bases had no gene match. Looking up the rest from reference TRBV30 and TRBJ2-3 gives the full variable domain: SQTIHQWPATLVQPVGSPLSLECTVEGTSNPNLYWYRQAAGRGLQLLFYSVGIGQISSEVPQNLSASRPQDRQFILSSKKLLLSDSGFYLCAWSGGQGIDTQYFGPGTRLTVL.

This chain connects TRBV19 to TRBJ1-2; 9 bases are a match to TRBD1. Germline assignment: CDR1 LNHDA and CDR2 SQIVND (reference sequence). The trim removed 6 bases at V and 6 bases at J, leaving 11 bases unmatched. This CDR3 is built from 15 residues. In DNA, the CDR3 is TGTGCCAGTAGACCTCTTTGGGGACAGGGTGATGGCTACACCTTC. Translating gives CASRPLWGQGDGYTF. Full variable domain (missing parts from reference TRBV19 and TRBJ1-2): DGGITQSPKYLFRKEGQNVTLSCEQNLNHDAMYWYRQDPGQGLRLIYYSQIVNDFQKGDIAEGYSVSREKKESFPLTVTSAQKNPTAFYLCASRPLWGQGDGYTFGSGTRLTVV.

The chain couples TRBV4-1 to TRBJ2-3; no clear D gene. Germline assignment: CDR1 MGHRA and CDR2 YSYEKL. V was trimmed by 0 bases and J by 0 bases, leaving 7 bases between them. The CDR3 runs 15 residues. This CDR3 is CASSQEIGSTDTQYF. The CDR3 DNA reads as TGCGCCAGCAGCCAAGAGATAGGGAGCACAGATACGCAGTATTTT.

Regarding this clone: Since the CDR3 does not end with the conserved phenylalanine or tryptophan, this likely comes from a read error. The J gene is TRBJ1-3, the V gene TRBV6-5; D gene ambiguous. CDR1 is MNHEY, CDR2 SVGAGI, per germline. Trimming removed 5 bases from V and 4 bases from J, with 15 bases in between. CDR3 length equals 15 residues. CDR3 amino acids: CASSPNDPAGNTIYS. Written as DNA, the CDR3 is TGTGCCAGCAGTCCCAACGACCCAGCCGGAAACACCATATATTCT.

To note about this clone: Given the absence of the conserved phenylalanine or tryptophan at the CDR3 end, a read error is likely. This rearrangement joins TRBV2 to TRBJ2-7, with D perhaps assigned TRBD1 or TRBD2 (6 bases each). Looked up from germline, CDR1 is SNHLY and CDR2 is FYNNEI. The CDR3 runs to 14 residues. Trimming stripped 11 bases from V and 2 bases from J, with 19 bases between. CDR3 sequence reads: CAGRFRGHTYEQYL. The CDR3 DNA reads as TGTGCCGGTCGTTTCCGGGGGCACACCTACGAGCAGTACCTC.

The chain couples TRBV5-4 to TRBJ1-2, with D possibly matching TRBD1 (6 bases). There are 11 residues in the CDR3. Germline V gene data show CDR1 as SGHNT and CDR2 as YYREEE (reference sequence). The ends were cut back, 9 bases at V and 7 bases at J, with 13 bases in the middle. CDR3 residues: CATQRGTGYTF. CDR3 bases: TGTGCCACCCAAAGGGGGACTGGCTACACCTTC.

The genes are TRBV29-1 and TRBJ2-3; D call uncertain. The V end lost 7 bases, the J end lost 9 bases, and 17 bases lay between the germline ends. This CDR3 spans 12 amino acids. The V gene's germline CDR1 is SQVTM and CDR2 ANQGSEA. As DNA, the CDR3 is TGCAGCGGAGATTTAGGGCCTCAAACGCAGTATTTT. The encoded protein is CSGDLGPQTQYF.

The chain carries TRBV29-1 and TRBJ2-7; 9 nucleotides agree with TRBD1. Germline CDR1 is SQVTM and CDR2 is ANQGSEA. Trimming removed 6 bases from V and 4 bases from J; junction bases left unmatched: 4. CDR3 length equals 12 residues. DNA of the CDR3: TGCAGCGTGGCCGGGACAGGGTACGAGCAGTACTTC. Amino acids: CSVAGTGYEQYF.

This chain joins TRBV28 and TRBJ1-2, with a tentative D call TRBD1 (5 bases). Trimming removed 3 bases from V and 7 bases from J, with 9 bases in between. Looked up from germline, CDR1 is MDHEN and CDR2 is SYDVKM. The CDR3 contains 12 residues. CDR3 in DNA: TGTGCCAGCAGTTTCCGGGGGAGTGGCTACACCTTC. Its protein product is CASSFRGSGYTF.

This clone has just a few counts. The chain joins TRBV7-2 to TRBJ1-5; 7 bases are a match to TRBD1. The CDR3 sequence is 18 residues long. In germline, CDR1 is SGHTA, CDR2 FQGNSA. Unmatched junction bases numbered 14, after V lost 6 bases and J lost 0 bases. The CDR3 reads CASSPTDRRGFSNQPQHF. CDR3 DNA: TGTGCCAGCAGTCCTACGGACAGGAGGGGTTTTAGCAATCAGCCCCAGCATTTT.

This chain connects TRBV30 to TRBJ2-7; no clear D gene. Trimming pared 2 bases from V and 4 bases from J, leaving 9 bases between. The CDR3 is 12 residues long. CDR1 and CDR2 (germline): GTSNPN, SVGIG (reference sequence). CDR3 nucleotides: TGTGCCTGGAGTCCCATGTTTTACGAGCAGTACTTC. It is translated as CAWSPMFYEQYF.

The chain is built from TRBV27 and TRBJ1-6; D not resolved. CDR3 length: 12 amino acids. With 6 bases removed from V and 7 bases from J, the gap between germline ends came to 7 bases. CDR1 is MNHEY and CDR2 is SMNVEV in the germline V gene (reference sequence). The DNA of the CDR3 is TGTGCCAGCAGGAACCCCAATTCACCCCTCCACTTT. It is translated as CASRNPNSPLHF.

This chain joins TRBV14 and TRBJ2-3; TRBD2 is a possible D gene (6 bases). CDR1 is SGHDN, CDR2 FVKESK, per germline. This CDR3 comprises 14 residues. With 4 bases removed from V and 2 bases from J, the gap between germline ends came to 10 bases. This chain's CDR3 is CASSPAGVTDTQYF. CDR3 DNA: TGTGCCAGCAGCCCAGCGGGCGTCACAGATACGCAGTATTTT. The full variable domain, in which reference TRBV14 and TRBJ2-3 provide the parts outside the CDR3, is EAGVTQFPSHSVIEKGQTVTLRCDPISGHDNLYWYRRVMGKEIKFLLHFVKESKQDESGMPNNRFLAERTGGTYSTLKVQPAELEDSGVYFCASSPAGVTDTQYFGPGTRLTVL.

There are a few counts of this clone. The chain links TRBV28 to TRBJ1-1; unclear D gene. This CDR3 is 13 amino acids long. V lost 5 bases and J 3 bases, leaving 10 bases between the germline ends. CDR1 and CDR2 from the germline V gene are MDHEN and SYDVKM. The CDR3 reads CASSQVLDTEAFF. The CDR3, as DNA: TGTGCCAGCAGTCAAGTCCTGGACACTGAAGCTTTCTTT.